This T cell receptor beta chain comes out of a study of blood T cell repertoires in COVID-19. About the research overall: Sample material is recorded as cDNA or gDNA derived from T cells, B-cell-depleted T cells, or PBMCs.

This clone turned up a few times. Original analysis: Scientists estimated how many nucleated cells there were by amplifying reference gene primers. Measured with immunoSEQ multiplex PCR; TCRdb has only the in-frame clones, and not every one. For V, J and clone size, that table is used; D and trimming come from the DNA. The sample lists approximately 170,000 clones, around 85% seen once, with roughly an eighth in the top ten. Sequencing was done on a sample of peripheral blood. The TCR was taken from a woman aged 45-60 years with acute or convalescent COVID-19.

As DNA, the CDR3 is TGTGCCAGCAGCTTCTCCCAGGGCTCCTACGAGCAGTACTTC. Translation: CASSFSQGSYEQYF. The chain couples TRBV7-2 to TRBJ2-7, with a weak D call TRBD1 (5 bases). The V end lost 3 bases, the J end lost 0 bases, and 9 bases lay between the germline ends. The V gene's germline CDR1 is SGHTA and CDR2 FQGNSA. The CDR3 totals 14 residues.